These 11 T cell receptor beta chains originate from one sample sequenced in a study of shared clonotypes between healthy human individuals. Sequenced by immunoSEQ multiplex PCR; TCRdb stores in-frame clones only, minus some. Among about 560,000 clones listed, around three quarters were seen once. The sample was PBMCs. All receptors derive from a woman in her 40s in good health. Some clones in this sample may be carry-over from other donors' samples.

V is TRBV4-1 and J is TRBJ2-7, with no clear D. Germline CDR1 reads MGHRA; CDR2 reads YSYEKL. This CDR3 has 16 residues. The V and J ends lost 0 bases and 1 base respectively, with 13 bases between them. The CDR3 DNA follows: TGCGCCAGCAGCCAAGAATCGTACTCTCCTTCCTACGAGCAGTACTTC. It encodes CASSQESYSPSYEQYF.

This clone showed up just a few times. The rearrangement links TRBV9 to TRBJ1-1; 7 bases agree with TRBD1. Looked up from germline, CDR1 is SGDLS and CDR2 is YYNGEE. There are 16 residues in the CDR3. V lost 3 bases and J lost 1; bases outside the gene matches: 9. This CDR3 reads CASSGRQGVWNTEAFF. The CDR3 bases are TGTGCCAGCAGCGGACGACAGGGTGTTTGGAACACTGAAGCTTTCTTT. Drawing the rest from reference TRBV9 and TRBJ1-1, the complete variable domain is DSGVTQTPKHLITATGQRVTLRCSPRSGDLSVYWYQQSLDQGLQFLIQYYNGEERAKGNILERFSAQQFPDLHSELNLSSLELGDSALYFCASSGRQGVWNTEAFFGQGTRLTVV.

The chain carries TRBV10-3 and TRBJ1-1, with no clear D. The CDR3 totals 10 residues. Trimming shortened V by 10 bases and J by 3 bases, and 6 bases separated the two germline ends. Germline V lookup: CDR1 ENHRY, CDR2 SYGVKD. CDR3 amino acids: CATGDTEAFF. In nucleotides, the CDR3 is TGTGCCACCGGGGACACTGAAGCTTTCTTT.

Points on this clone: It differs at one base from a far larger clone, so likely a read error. The CDR3 protein is CASNPTGGMVRTGELFF. CDR3 nucleotides: TGTGCCTCAAACCCGACTGGCGGGATGGTTCGCACCGGGGAGCTGTTTTTT. The V gene is TRBV30, the J gene TRBJ2-2; D perhaps matches TRBD2 (6 bases). This CDR3 has 17 residues. Trimming shortened V by 7 bases and J by 4 bases, and 25 bases separated the two germline ends. Germline CDR1 GTSNPN, CDR2 SVGIG (reference sequence).

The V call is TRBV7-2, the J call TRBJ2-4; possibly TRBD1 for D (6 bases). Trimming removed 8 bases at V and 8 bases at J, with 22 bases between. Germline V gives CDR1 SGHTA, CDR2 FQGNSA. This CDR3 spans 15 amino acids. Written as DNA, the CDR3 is TGTGCCAGCGCTAGGCCTCCCAGGGGTCGGGACATTCAGTACTTC. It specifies CASARPPRGRDIQYF.

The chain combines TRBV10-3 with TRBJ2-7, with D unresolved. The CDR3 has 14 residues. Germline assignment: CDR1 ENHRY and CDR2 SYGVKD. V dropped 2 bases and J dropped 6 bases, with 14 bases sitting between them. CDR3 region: CAISENINRPEQYF. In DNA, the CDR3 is TGTGCCATCAGTGAGAACATAAACCGACCCGAGCAGTACTTC.

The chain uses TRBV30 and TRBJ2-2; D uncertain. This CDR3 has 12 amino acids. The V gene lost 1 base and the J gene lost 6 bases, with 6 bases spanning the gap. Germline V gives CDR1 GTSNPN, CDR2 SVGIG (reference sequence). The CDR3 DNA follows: TGTGCCTGGAGTGCCGTGTCCGGGGAGCTGTTTTTT. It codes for CAWSAVSGELFF.

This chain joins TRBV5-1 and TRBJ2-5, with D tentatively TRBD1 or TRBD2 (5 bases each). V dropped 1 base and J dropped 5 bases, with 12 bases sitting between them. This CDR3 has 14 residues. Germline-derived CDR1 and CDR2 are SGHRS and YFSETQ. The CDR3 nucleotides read TGCGCCAGCAGCTTGTTCGGGGCTGGTGAGACCCAGTACTTC. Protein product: CASSLFGAGETQYF. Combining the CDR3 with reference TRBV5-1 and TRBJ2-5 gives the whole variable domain KAGVTQTPRYLIKTRGQQVTLSCSPISGHRSVSWYQQTPGQGLQFLFEYFSETQRNKGNFPGRFSGRQFSNSRSEMNVSTLELGDSALYLCASSLFGAGETQYFGPGTRLLVL.

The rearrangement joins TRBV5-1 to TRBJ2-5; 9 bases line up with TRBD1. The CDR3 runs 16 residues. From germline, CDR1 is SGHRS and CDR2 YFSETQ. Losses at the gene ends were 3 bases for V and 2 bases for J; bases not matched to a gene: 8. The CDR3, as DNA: TGCGCCAGCAGCTGGATGGGACAGGGCGTGCAAGAGACCCAGTACTTC. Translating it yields CASSWMGQGVQETQYF.

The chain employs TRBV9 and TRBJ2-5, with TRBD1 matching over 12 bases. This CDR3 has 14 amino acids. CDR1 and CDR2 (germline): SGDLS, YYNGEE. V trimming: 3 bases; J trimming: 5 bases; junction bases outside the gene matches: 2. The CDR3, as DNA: TGTGCCAGCAGCGAGGGACAGGGGGCCGAGACCCAGTACTTC. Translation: CASSEGQGAETQYF.

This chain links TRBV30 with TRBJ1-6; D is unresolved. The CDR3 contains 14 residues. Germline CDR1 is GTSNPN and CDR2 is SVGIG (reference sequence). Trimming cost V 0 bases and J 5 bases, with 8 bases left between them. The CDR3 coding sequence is TGTGCCTGGAGTGTACTGAGAGATAATTCACCCCTCCACTTT. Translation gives CAWSVLRDNSPLHF.